The entry below gives a single T cell receptor beta chain sequence along with its context. The data are from a study of blood T cell repertoires in COVID-19. As for the study in general: Samples taken during acute and convalescent COVID-19 were collected in the United States, Italy and Spain. Sources were T cells, B-cell-depleted T cells, or PBMCs; the material itself was cDNA or gDNA.

Per the original data handling: Reference gene primer amplification gave nucleated cell count estimates. Profiled with immunoSEQ multiplex PCR; TCRdb holds only in-frame clones, not every one. The DNA was the basis for D and trimming; V, J and clone size are from that table. The top ten hold roughly 12% of the sample, which has around 39,000 clones, roughly 90% seen once. V dropped 7 bases and J dropped 5; count of bases not matched to a gene: 5. Germline V gives CDR1 SQVTM, CDR2 ANQGSEA. The CDR3 has 14 residues. The chain couples TRBV29-1 to TRBJ2-5; TRBD2 matches 15 bases. The TCR originated in a man between 65 and 79 years old with acute or convalescent COVID-19. The sample comprised peripheral blood. The CDR3 coding sequence is TGCAGCGCCCGAGGACTAGCGGGAGGGGAGACCCAGTACTTC. It translates to CSARGLAGGETQYF.